The TCR beta chain described here comes from a study of T cell responses to AZD1222 COVID-19 vaccine. Trimming left V 6 bases short and J 0 bases short, with 12 bases between. Germline lookup yields CDR1 LNHDA and CDR2 SQIVND (reference sequence). This CDR3 has 15 residues. Second-dose intervals of approximately 4 or approximately 12 weeks were pooled. Study-wide points: The sample set comprised mostly white British donors with more females, and clonal diversity was possibly underestimated. After the peak T cell response, and only then, were repertoires sampled.

As for this clone: The antigen is undetermined.

Profiled with immunoSEQ multiplex PCR; TCRdb holds only in-frame clones, not every one. The sample consists of more than 80,000 clones, around nine tenths of them appearing once. The sample consisted of peripheral blood, taken 28 days after the second AZD1222 dose. The TCR comes from an adult who received the AZD1222 COVID-19 vaccine. This chain uses TRBV19 with TRBJ1-5, with D perhaps matching TRBD1 (5 bases). CDR3 amino acids: CASSNGGASNQPQHF. In DNA, the CDR3 is TGTGCCAGTAGCAATGGGGGAGCTAGCAATCAGCCCCAGCATTTT.